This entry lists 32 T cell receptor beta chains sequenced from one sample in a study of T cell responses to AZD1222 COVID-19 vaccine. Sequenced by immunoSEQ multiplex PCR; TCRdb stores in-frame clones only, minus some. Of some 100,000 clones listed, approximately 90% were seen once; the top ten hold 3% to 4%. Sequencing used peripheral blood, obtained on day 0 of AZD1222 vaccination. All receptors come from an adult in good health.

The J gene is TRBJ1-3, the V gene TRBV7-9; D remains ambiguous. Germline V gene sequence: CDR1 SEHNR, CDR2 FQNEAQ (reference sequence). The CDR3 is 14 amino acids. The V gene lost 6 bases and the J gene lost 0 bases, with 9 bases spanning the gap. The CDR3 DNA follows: TGTGCCAGCAGGGCTGGAAGCTCTGGAAACACCATATATTTT. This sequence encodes CASRAGSSGNTIYF.

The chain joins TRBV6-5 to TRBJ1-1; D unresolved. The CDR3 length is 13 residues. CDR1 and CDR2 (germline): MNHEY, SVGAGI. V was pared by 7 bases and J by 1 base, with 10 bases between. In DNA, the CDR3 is TGTGCCAGCACCATCCCGCAGAACACTGAAGCTTTCTTT. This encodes CASTIPQNTEAFF.

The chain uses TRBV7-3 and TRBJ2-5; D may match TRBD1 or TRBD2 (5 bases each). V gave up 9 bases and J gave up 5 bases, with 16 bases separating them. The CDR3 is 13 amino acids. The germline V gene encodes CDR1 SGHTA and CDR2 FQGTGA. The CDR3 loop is CARGIGREETQYF. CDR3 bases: TGTGCCAGGGGCATTGGCAGGGAGGAGACCCAGTACTTC.

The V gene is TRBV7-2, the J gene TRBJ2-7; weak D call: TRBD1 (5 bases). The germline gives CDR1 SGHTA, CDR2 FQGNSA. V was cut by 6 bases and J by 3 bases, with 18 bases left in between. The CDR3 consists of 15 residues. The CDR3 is CASSDGAILGYEQYF. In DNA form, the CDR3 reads TGTGCCAGCAGTGATGGGGCCATTTTGGGCTACGAGCAGTACTTC.

Written as DNA, the CDR3 is TGTGCCAGCTCTCTGGGAGCGGTAGTTGGGCCCCAGCATTTT. It translates to CASSLGAVVGPQHF. The rearrangement uses TRBV3-1 (or the pseudogene TRBV3-2) and TRBJ1-5; no definite D call. The CDR3 consists of 14 residues. Per germline, CDR1 LGHDT and CDR2 YNNKEL (reference sequence). Trimming shortened V by 8 bases and J by 9 bases, and 20 bases separated the two germline ends.

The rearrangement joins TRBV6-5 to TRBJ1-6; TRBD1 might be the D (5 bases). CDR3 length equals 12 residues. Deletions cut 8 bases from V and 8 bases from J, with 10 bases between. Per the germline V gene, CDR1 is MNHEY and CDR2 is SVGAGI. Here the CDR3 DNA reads TGTGCCAGCGGGACGGAGTATTCACCCCTCCACTTT. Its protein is CASGTEYSPLHF.

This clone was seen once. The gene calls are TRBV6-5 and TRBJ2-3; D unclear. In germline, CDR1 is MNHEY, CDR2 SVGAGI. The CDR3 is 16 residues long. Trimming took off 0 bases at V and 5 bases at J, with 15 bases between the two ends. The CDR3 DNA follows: TGTGCCAGCAGTTACTCTTCCTCGGGTCGGCTAGATACGCAGTATTTT. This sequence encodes CASSYSSSGRLDTQYF.

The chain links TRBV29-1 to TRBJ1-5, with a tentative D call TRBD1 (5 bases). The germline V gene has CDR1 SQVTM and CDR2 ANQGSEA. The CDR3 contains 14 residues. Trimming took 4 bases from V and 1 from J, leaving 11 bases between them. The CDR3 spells CSVAVGVSNQPQHF. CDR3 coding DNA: TGCAGCGTTGCAGTAGGGGTAAGCAATCAGCCCCAGCATTTT.

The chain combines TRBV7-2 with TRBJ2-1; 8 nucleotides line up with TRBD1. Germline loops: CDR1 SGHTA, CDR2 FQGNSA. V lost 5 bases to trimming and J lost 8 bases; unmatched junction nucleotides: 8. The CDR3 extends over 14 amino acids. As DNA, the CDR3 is TGTGCCAGCAGCGCCCCGGCAGGGGGCTATGAGCAGTTCTTC. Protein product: CASSAPAGGYEQFF.

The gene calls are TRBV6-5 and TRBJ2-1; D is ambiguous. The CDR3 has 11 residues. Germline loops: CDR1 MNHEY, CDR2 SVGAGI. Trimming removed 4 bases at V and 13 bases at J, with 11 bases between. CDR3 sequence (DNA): TGTGCCAGCAGTTGGTTATCGGTACAGTTCTTC. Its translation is CASSWLSVQFF.

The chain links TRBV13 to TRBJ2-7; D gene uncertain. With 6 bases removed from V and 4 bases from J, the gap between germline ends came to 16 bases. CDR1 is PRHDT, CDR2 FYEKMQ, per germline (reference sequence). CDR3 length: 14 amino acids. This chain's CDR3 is CASRVMAEWYEQYF. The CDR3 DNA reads TGTGCCAGCAGGGTAATGGCAGAGTGGTACGAGCAGTACTTC.

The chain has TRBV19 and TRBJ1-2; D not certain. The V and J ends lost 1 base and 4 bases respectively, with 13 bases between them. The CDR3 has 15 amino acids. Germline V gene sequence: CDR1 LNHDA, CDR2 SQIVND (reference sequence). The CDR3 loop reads CASSIGPGPAYGYTF. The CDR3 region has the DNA TGTGCCAGTAGTATAGGGCCGGGTCCGGCCTATGGCTACACCTTC.

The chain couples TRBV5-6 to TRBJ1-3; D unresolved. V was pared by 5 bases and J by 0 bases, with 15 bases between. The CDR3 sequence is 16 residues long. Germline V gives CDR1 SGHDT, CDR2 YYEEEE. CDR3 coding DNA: TGTGCCAGCAGGTTCGGGCACAGCCGCTCTGGAAACACCATATATTTT. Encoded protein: CASRFGHSRSGNTIYF.

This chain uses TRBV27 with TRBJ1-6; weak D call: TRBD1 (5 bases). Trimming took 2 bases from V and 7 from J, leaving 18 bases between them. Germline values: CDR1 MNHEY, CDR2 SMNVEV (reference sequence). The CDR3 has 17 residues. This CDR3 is CASSLIPSKGANSPLHF. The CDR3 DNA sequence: TGTGCCAGCAGTTTAATCCCCTCAAAAGGGGCGAATTCACCCCTCCACTTT.

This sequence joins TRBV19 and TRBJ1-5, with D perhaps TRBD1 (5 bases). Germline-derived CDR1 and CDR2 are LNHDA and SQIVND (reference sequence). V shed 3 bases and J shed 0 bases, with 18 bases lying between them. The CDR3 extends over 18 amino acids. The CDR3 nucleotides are TGTGCCAGTAGTATCTGGACATTCAAGCCCGATAGCAATCAGCCCCAGCATTTT. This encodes CASSIWTFKPDSNQPQHF.

CDR3 in amino acids: CASSWVDRAGANVLTF. The DNA for the CDR3 is TGTGCCAGCAGCTGGGTGGACAGGGCTGGGGCCAACGTCCTGACTTTC. This chain uses TRBV5-6 with TRBJ2-6, with 8 nucleotides matching TRBD1. Germline V gives CDR1 SGHDT, CDR2 YYEEEE. The trim removed 3 bases at V and 2 bases at J, leaving 4 bases unmatched. The length of the CDR3 is 16 residues. The full variable domain, its missing parts supplied by reference TRBV5-6 and TRBJ2-6, is DAGVTQSPTHLIKTRGQQVTLRCSPKSGHDTVSWYQQALGQGPQFIFQYYEEEERQRGNFPDRFSGHQFPNYSSELNVNALLLGDSALYLCASSWVDRAGANVLTFGAGSRLTVL.

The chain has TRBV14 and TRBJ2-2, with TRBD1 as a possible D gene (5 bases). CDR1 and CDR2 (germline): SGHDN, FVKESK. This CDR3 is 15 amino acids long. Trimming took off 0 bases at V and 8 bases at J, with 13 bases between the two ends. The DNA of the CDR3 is TGTGCCAGCAGCCAAGAATGGCAGGGCCTGGGGGAGCTGTTTTTT. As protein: CASSQEWQGLGELFF. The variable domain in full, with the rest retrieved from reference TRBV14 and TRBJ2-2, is EAGVTQFPSHSVIEKGQTVTLRCDPISGHDNLYWYRRVMGKEIKFLLHFVKESKQDESGMPNNRFLAERTGGTYSTLKVQPAELEDSGVYFCASSQEWQGLGELFFGEGSRLTVL.

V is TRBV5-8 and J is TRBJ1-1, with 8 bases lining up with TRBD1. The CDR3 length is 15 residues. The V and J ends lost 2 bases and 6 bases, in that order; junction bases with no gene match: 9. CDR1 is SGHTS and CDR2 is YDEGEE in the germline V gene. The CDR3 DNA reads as TGTGCCAGCAGCTTTGTGACAGGGGAGTCTGCTGAAGCTTTCTTT. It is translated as CASSFVTGESAEAFF.

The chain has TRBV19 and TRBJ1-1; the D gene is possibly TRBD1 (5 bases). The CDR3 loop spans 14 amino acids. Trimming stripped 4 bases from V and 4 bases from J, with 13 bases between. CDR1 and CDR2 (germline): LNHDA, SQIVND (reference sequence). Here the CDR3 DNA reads TGTGCCAGTAGTAGGGCCCCGGGGGTCACTGAAGCTTTCTTT. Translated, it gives CASSRAPGVTEAFF.

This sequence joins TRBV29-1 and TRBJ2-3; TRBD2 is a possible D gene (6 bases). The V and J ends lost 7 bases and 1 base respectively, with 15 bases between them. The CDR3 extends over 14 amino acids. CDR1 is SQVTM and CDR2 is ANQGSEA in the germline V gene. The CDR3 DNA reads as TGCAGCGGGAGGGGTGCTGACGGCACAGATACGCAGTATTTT. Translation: CSGRGADGTDTQYF.

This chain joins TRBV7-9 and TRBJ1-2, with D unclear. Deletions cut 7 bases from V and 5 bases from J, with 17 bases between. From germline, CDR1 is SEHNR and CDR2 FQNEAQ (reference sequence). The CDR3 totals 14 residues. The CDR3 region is CASIPPSGGYGYTF. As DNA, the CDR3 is TGTGCCAGCATCCCCCCCTCCGGCGGATATGGCTACACCTTC. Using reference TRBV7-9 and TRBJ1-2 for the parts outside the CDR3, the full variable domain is DTGVSQNPRHKITKRGQNVTFRCDPISEHNRLYWYRQTLGQGPEFLTYFQNEAQLEKSRLLSDRFSAERPKGSFSTLEIQRTEQGDSAMYLCASIPPSGGYGYTFGSGTRLTVV.

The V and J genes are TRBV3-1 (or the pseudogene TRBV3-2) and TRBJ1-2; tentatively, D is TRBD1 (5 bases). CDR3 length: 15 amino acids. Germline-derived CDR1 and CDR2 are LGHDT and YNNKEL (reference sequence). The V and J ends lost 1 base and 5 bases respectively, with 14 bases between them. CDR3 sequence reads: CASSQVAGVPYGYTF. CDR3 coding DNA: TGTGCCAGCAGCCAAGTGGCGGGGGTCCCATATGGCTACACCTTC.

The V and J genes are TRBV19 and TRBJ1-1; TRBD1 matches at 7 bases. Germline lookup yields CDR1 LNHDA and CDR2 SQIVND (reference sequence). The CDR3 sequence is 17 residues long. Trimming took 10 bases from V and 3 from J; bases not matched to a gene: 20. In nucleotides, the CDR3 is TGTGCCACCTATCCCTCTCAGGATAGGGGGCCGGACACTGAAGCTTTCTTT. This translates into CATYPSQDRGPDTEAFF.

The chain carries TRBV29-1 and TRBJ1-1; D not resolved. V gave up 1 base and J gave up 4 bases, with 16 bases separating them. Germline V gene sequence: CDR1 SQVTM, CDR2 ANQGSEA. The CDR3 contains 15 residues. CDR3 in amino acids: CSVEGREGGFTEAFF. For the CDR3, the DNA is TGCAGCGTTGAAGGAAGGGAAGGAGGTTTCACTGAAGCTTTCTTT.

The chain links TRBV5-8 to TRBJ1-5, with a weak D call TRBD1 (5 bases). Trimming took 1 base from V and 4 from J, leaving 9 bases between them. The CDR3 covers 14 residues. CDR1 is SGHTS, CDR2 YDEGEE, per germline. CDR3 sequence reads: CASSLRGRNQPQHF. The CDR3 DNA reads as TGTGCCAGCAGCTTGAGGGGTAGAAATCAGCCCCAGCATTTT.

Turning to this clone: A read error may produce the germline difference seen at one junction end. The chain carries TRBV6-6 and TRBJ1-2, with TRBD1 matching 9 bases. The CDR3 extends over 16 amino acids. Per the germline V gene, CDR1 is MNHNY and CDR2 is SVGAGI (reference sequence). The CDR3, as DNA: TGTGCCAGCAGATACTTACCGGGACAGGGTAACTATGGCTACACCTTC. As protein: CASRYLPGQGNYGYTF.

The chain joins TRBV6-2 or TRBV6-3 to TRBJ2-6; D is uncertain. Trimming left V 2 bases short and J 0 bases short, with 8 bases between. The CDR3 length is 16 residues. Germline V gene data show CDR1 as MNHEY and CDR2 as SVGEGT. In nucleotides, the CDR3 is TGTGCCAGCAGTTACGTTCCTCTCTCTGGGGCCAACGTCCTGACTTTC. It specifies CASSYVPLSGANVLTF.

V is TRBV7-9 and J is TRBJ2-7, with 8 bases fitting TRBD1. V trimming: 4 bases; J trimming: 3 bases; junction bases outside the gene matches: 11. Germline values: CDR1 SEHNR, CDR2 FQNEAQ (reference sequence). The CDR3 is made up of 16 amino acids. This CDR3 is CASSSLDRANYYEQYF. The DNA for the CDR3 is TGTGCCAGCAGCTCGTTGGACAGGGCGAACTACTACGAGCAGTACTTC.

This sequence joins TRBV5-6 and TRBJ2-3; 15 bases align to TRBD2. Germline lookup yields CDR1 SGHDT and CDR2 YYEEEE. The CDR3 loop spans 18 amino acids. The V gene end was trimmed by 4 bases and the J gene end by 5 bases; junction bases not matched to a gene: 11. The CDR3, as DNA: TGTGCCAGCAGCCAACCAACCGGGACTAGCGGGGGGTTAGATACGCAGTATTTT. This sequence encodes CASSQPTGTSGGLDTQYF.

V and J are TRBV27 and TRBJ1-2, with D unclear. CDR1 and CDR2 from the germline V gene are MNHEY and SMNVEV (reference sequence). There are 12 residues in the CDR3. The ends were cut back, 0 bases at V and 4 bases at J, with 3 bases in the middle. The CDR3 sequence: CASSLSGYGYTF. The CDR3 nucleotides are TGTGCCAGCAGTTTATCCGGCTATGGCTACACCTTC.

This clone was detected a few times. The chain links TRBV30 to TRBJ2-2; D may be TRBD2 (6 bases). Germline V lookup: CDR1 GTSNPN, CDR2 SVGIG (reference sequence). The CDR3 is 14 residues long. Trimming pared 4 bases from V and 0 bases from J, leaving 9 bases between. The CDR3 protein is CAWIGGANTGELFF. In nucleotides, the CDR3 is TGTGCCTGGATTGGCGGGGCGAACACCGGGGAGCTGTTTTTT.

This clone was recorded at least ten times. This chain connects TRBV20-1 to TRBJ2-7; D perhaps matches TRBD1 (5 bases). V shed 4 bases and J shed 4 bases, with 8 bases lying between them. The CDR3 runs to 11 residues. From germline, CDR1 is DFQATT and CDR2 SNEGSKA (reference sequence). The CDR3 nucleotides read TGCAGTGCTATGACAGTTTACGAGCAGTACTTC. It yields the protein CSAMTVYEQYF.